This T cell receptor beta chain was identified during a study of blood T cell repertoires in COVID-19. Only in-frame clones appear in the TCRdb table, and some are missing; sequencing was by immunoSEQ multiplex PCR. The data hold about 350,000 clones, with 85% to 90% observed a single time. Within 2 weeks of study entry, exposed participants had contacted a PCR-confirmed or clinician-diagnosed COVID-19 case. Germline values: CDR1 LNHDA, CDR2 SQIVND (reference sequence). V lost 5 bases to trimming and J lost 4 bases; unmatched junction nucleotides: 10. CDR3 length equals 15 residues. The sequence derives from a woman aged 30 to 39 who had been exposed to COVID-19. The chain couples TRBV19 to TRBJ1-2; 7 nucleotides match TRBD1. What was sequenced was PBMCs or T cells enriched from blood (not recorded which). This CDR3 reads CASSPPDRALYGYTF. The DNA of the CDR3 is TGTGCCAGTAGTCCCCCTGACAGGGCTCTCTATGGCTACACCTTC.